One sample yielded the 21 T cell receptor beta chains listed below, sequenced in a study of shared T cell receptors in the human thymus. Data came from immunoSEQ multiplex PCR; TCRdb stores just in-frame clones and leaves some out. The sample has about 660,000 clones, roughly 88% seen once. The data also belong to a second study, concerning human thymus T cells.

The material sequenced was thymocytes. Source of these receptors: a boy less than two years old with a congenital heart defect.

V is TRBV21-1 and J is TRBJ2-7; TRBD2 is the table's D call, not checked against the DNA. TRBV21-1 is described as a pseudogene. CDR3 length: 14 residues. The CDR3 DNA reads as TGTGCCAGCAGCATCCAGGAGGCAGGCTACGAGCAGTACTTC. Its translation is CASSIQEAGYEQYF.

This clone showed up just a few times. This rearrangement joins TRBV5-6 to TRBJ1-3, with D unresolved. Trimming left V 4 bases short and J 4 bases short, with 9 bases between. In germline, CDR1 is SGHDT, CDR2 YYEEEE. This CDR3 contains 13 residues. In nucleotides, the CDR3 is TGTGCCAGCAGCCGCGGGGTAGGAAACACCATATATTTT. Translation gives CASSRGVGNTIYF. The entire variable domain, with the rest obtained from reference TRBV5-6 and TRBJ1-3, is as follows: DAGVTQSPTHLIKTRGQQVTLRCSPKSGHDTVSWYQQALGQGPQFIFQYYEEEERQRGNFPDRFSGHQFPNYSSELNVNALLLGDSALYLCASSRGVGNTIYFGEGSWLTVV.

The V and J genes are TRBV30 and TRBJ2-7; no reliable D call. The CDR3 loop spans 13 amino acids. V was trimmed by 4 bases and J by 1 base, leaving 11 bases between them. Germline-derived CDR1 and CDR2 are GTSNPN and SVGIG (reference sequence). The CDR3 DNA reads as TGTGCCTGGAACCCGAGCGAATCCTACGAGCAGTACTTC. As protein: CAWNPSESYEQYF.

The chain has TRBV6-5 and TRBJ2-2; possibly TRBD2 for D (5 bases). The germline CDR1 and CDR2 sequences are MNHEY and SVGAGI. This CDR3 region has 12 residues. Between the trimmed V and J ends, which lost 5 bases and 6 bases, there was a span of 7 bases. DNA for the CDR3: TGTGCCAGCAGTGCGGGCGCCGGGGAGCTGTTTTTT. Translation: CASSAGAGELFF.

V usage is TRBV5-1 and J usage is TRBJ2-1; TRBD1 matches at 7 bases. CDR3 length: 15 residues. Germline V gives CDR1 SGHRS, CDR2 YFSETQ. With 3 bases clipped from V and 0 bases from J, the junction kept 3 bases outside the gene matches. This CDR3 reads CASSSRDSSYNEQFF. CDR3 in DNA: TGCGCCAGCAGCTCCCGGGACAGCTCCTACAATGAGCAGTTCTTC.

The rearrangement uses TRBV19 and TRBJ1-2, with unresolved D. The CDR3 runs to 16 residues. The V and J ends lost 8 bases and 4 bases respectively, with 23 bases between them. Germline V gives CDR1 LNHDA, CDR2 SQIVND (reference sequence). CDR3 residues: CASAPAGAAVGYGYTF. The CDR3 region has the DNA TGTGCCAGTGCTCCGGCGGGCGCAGCAGTGGGCTATGGCTACACCTTC.

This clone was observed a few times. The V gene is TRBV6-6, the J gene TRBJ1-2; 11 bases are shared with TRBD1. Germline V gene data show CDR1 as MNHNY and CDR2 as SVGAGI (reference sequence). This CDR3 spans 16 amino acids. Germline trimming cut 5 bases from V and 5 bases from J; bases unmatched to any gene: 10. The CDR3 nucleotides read TGTGCCAGCAGTGGCCCGGGACAGGGGGTTGGTTATGGCTACACCTTC. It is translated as CASSGPGQGVGYGYTF.

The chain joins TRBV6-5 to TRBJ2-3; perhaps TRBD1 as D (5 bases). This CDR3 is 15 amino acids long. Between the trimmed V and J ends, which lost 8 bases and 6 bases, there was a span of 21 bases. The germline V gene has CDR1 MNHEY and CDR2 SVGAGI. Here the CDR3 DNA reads TGTGCCAGCCCAGGGATCGGTCTCACGGCGGATACGCAGTATTTT. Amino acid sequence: CASPGIGLTADTQYF.

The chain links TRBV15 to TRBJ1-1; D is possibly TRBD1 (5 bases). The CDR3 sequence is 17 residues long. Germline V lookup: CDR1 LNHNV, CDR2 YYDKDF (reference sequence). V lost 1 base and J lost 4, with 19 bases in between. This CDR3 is CATSRVGSGRGPTEAFF. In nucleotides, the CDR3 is TGTGCCACCAGCAGAGTTGGGTCGGGGAGGGGTCCCACTGAAGCTTTCTTT.

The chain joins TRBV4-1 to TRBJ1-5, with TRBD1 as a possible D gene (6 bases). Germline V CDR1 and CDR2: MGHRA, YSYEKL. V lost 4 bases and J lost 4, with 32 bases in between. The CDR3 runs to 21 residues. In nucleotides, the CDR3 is TGCGCCAGCAGCCCCCGGATCAGGGAAGGGGGTCCCATCGGGCTTAATCAGCCCCAGCATTTT. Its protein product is CASSPRIREGGPIGLNQPQHF.

The DNA for the CDR3 is TGCGCCAGCAGCCACTCTAGCGGGAGGGCCGGAGAGACCCAGTACTTC. Its protein is CASSHSSGRAGETQYF. The chain links TRBV5-1 to TRBJ2-5; 12 nucleotides agree with TRBD2. V trimming: 4 bases; J trimming: 4 bases; junction bases outside the gene matches: 8. The CDR3 is 16 amino acids. CDR1 and CDR2 (germline): SGHRS, YFSETQ.

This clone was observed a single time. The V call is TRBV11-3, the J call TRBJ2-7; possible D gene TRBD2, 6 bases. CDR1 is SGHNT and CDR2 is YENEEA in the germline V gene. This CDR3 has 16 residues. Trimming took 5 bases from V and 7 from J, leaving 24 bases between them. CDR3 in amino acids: CASSPKGLARPREQYF. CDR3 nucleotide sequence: TGTGCCAGCAGCCCTAAGGGGCTAGCGAGACCGAGGGAGCAGTACTTC.

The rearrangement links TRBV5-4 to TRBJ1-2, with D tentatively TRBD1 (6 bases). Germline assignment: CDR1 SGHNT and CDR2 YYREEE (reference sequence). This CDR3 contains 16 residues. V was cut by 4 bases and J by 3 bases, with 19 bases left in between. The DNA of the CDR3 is TGTGCCAGCAGCAGGGGGAGGGCTCACGAGGACTATGGCTACACCTTC. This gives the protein CASSRGRAHEDYGYTF.

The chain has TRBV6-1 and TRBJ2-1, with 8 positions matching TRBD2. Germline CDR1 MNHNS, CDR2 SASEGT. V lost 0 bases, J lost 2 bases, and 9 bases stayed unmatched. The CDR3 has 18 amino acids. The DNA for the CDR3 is TGTGCCAGCAGTGAAGCGCCTCGCGGGGGGAGCCCCTACAATGAGCAGTTCTTC. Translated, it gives CASSEAPRGGSPYNEQFF.

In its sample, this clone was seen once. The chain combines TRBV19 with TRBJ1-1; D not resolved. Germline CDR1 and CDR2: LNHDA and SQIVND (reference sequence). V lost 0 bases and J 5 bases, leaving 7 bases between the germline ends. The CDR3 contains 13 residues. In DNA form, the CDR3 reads TGTGCCAGTAGTATAGACGAGTGGACTGAAGCTTTCTTT. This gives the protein CASSIDEWTEAFF.

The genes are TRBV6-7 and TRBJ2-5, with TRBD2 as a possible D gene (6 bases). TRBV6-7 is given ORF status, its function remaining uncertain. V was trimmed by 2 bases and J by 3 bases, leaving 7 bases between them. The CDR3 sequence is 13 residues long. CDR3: CASSYAGKETQYF. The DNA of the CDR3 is TGTGCCAGCAGTTACGCGGGGAAAGAGACCCAGTACTTC.

CDR3 region: CASSEGGTGNYGYTF. CDR3 sequence (DNA): TGTGCCAGCAGTGAAGGTGGGACAGGGAACTATGGCTACACCTTC. V usage is TRBV2 and J usage is TRBJ1-2; 9 bases match TRBD1. V lost 1 base to trimming and J lost 2 bases; unmatched junction nucleotides: 2. CDR3 size: 15 residues. CDR1 SNHLY and CDR2 FYNNEI come from the germline V gene.

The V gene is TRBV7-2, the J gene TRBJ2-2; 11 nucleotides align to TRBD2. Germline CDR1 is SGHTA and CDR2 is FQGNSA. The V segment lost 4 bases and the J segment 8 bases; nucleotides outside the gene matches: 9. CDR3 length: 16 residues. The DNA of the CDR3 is TGTGCCAGCAGCTCCTTAGCGGGAGGGGCAAGAGGGGAGCTGTTTTTT. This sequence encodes CASSSLAGGARGELFF.

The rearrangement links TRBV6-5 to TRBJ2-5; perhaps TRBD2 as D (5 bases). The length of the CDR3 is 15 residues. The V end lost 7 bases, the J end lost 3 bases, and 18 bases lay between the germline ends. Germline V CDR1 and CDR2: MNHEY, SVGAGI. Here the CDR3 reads CASKSFGSFEETQYF. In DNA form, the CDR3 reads TGTGCCAGCAAGTCGTTTGGGAGTTTCGAAGAGACCCAGTACTTC.

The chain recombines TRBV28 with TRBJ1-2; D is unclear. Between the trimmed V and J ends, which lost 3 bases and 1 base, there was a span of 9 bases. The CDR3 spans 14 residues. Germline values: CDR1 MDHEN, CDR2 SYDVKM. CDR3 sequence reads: CASSFTPSNYGYTF. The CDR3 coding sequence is TGTGCCAGCAGTTTTACCCCGAGTAACTATGGCTACACCTTC.

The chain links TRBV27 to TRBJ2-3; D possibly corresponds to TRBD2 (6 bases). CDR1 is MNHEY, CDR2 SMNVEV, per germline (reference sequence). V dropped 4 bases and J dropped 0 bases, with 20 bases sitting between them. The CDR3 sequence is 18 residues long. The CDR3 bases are TGTGCCAGCAGTTCGGCTCACACTAGCCGTTCTAGCACAGATACGCAGTATTTT. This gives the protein CASSSAHTSRSSTDTQYF.